The 22 T cell receptor beta chains in this list originate from one sample, sequenced in a study of T cell responses to AZD1222 COVID-19 vaccine. Clones were read by immunoSEQ multiplex PCR, and TCRdb kept only the in-frame ones, dropping some. The sample carries 150,000 to 180,000 clones, roughly nine tenths recorded once. Source: peripheral blood, taken on day 0 of AZD1222 vaccination. These receptors were obtained from an adult in good health.

J is TRBJ2-2 and V is TRBV2, with no clear D. Deletions cut 10 bases from V and 5 bases from J, with 14 bases between. The CDR3 sequence is 13 residues long. The germline gives CDR1 SNHLY, CDR2 FYNNEI. The DNA of the CDR3 is TGTGCCACCACAGAGGTGGAGACCGGGGAGCTGTTTTTT. Its translation: CATTEVETGELFF.

DNA for the CDR3: TGCGCCAGCAGCCAAGATACCCCGGGACTAGCGGGAAATAGAGGCTCCTACGAGCAGTACTTC. Translating it yields CASSQDTPGLAGNRGSYEQYF. This rearrangement joins TRBV4-1 to TRBJ2-7, with 13 bases identical to TRBD2. The CDR3 totals 21 residues. V trimming: 0 bases; J trimming: 0 bases; junction bases outside the gene matches: 14. Per the germline V gene, CDR1 is MGHRA and CDR2 is YSYEKL.

This clone has just a few counts. The chain uses TRBV3-1 (or the pseudogene TRBV3-2) and TRBJ2-2; D remains ambiguous. CDR1 is LGHDT and CDR2 is YNNKEL in the germline V gene (reference sequence). The CDR3 totals 15 residues. V was pared by 2 bases and J by 1 base, with 8 bases between. This CDR3 reads CASSQLEENTGELFF. The CDR3 DNA reads as TGTGCCAGCAGCCAACTAGAGGAGAACACCGGGGAGCTGTTTTTT.

CDR3 nucleotides: TGTGCCAGCAGCCAAGAACGCGAAGGTTATCCAGGGTGGTTTGGAAACACCATATATTTT. As protein: CASSQEREGYPGWFGNTIYF. This sequence joins TRBV3-1 (or the pseudogene TRBV3-2) and TRBJ1-3; TRBD1 is a possible D gene (5 bases). Germline CDR1 reads LGHDT; CDR2 reads YNNKEL (reference sequence). The CDR3 extends over 20 amino acids. Trimming stripped 0 bases from V and 3 bases from J, with 24 bases between.

The rearrangement uses TRBV28 and TRBJ2-3; D possibly matches TRBD1 or TRBD2 (5 bases each). Looked up from germline, CDR1 is MDHEN and CDR2 is SYDVKM. The V end lost 5 bases, the J end lost 5 bases, and 17 bases lay between the germline ends. The CDR3 is 15 amino acids. CDR3 coding DNA: TGTGCCAGCAGTCCCCCCGGGACCCAGGGAGATACGCAGTATTTT. It is translated as CASSPPGTQGDTQYF.

The chain combines TRBV5-1 with TRBJ1-6; D is uncertain. The CDR3 covers 16 residues. Trimming stripped 0 bases from V and 1 base from J, with 8 bases between. The V gene's germline CDR1 is SGHRS and CDR2 YFSETQ. CDR3 DNA sequence: TGCGCCAGCAGCTTGGGGGCCAGTTCCTATAATTCACCCCTCCACTTT. It yields the protein CASSLGASSYNSPLHF. Looking up the rest from reference TRBV5-1 and TRBJ1-6 gives the full variable domain: KAGVTQTPRYLIKTRGQQVTLSCSPISGHRSVSWYQQTPGQGLQFLFEYFSETQRNKGNFPGRFSGRQFSNSRSEMNVSTLELGDSALYLCASSLGASSYNSPLHFGNGTRLTVT.

The V gene is TRBV5-4, the J gene TRBJ1-4, with D maybe TRBD1 (5 bases). The CDR3 length is 13 residues. V was clipped by 4 bases and J by 6 bases, with 10 bases between them. CDR1 and CDR2 from the germline V gene are SGHNT and YYREEE (reference sequence). CDR3 sequence (DNA): TGTGCCAGCAGCCCGGGACCGGATGAAAAACTGTTTTTT. As protein: CASSPGPDEKLFF. The full variable domain, in which reference TRBV5-4 and TRBJ1-4 provide the parts outside the CDR3, is ETGVTQSPTHLIKTRGQQVTLRCSSQSGHNTVSWYQQALGQGPQFIFQYYREEENGRGNFPPRFSGLQFPNYSSELNVNALELDDSALYLCASSPGPDEKLFFGSGTQLSVL.

The J gene is TRBJ1-5, the V gene TRBV27; D is undetermined. Between the trimmed V and J ends, which lost 5 bases and 3 bases, there was a span of 11 bases. Germline V gene data show CDR1 as MNHEY and CDR2 as SMNVEV (reference sequence). This CDR3 is built from 14 residues. The DNA of the CDR3 is TGTGCCAGCAGTCCTTGGGCGGACAATCAGCCCCAGCATTTT. Translated, it gives CASSPWADNQPQHF.

The chain combines TRBV3-1 (or the pseudogene TRBV3-2) with TRBJ1-2; D uncertain. Between the trimmed V and J ends, which lost 2 bases and 6 bases, there was a span of 7 bases. The CDR3 is 12 residues long. CDR1 LGHDT and CDR2 YNNKEL come from the germline V gene (reference sequence). The CDR3 region is CASSQFTNGYTF. CDR3 DNA sequence: TGTGCCAGCAGCCAATTCACGAATGGCTACACCTTC.

CDR3 loop: CASLSRLGGYTF. CDR3 bases: TGTGCCAGCTTATCTAGGTTGGGTGGCTACACCTTC. This sequence joins TRBV27 and TRBJ1-2; D gene uncertain. Trimming removed 8 bases from V and 7 bases from J, with 14 bases in between. CDR3 length: 12 residues. Germline lookup yields CDR1 MNHEY and CDR2 SMNVEV (reference sequence).

This chain connects TRBV12-5 to TRBJ2-1; the match to TRBD2 covers 8 bases. Germline V CDR1 and CDR2: LGHNT, FRNRAP. The CDR3 totals 17 residues. Unmatched junction bases numbered 9, after V lost 5 bases and J lost 0 bases. DNA for the CDR3: TGTGCTAGTGGTATCCCTTTAGCGGGAAGCTCCTACAATGAGCAGTTCTTC. It codes for CASGIPLAGSSYNEQFF.

V usage is TRBV27 and J usage is TRBJ1-2, with D unclear. CDR1 is MNHEY, CDR2 SMNVEV, per germline (reference sequence). The CDR3 is 15 amino acids. Trimming pared 5 bases from V and 4 bases from J, leaving 17 bases between. CDR3 sequence: CASSPLGGYSYGYTF. The CDR3 DNA reads as TGTGCCAGCAGTCCCCTGGGAGGGTATTCCTATGGCTACACCTTC.

Worth noting for this clone: The sample carries other DNA sequences with the same CDR3. The gene calls are TRBV27 and TRBJ1-6; D is unclear. CDR1 is MNHEY, CDR2 SMNVEV, per germline (reference sequence). The CDR3 runs to 13 residues. The V and J ends lost 2 bases and 6 bases respectively, with 5 bases between them. The CDR3 DNA is TGTGCCAGCAGTTTAGGAGTTAATTCACCCCTCCACTTT. Residues: CASSLGVNSPLHF.

V usage is TRBV11-3 and J usage is TRBJ2-2, with 7 bases aligning to TRBD1. Germline V gene lookup returns CDR1 SGHNT and CDR2 YENEEA. Trimming cost V 6 bases and J 0 bases; bases outside gene matches: 7. The CDR3 has 16 residues. CDR3 DNA sequence: TGTGCCAGCAGTACAGGGGCTTGGGCGAACACCGGGGAGCTGTTTTTT. Translation: CASSTGAWANTGELFF.

The chain joins TRBV10-2 to TRBJ1-2, with D uncertain. Looked up from germline, CDR1 is WSHSY and CDR2 is SAAADI. The germline V and J ends were trimmed by 2 bases and 6 bases, with 10 bases remaining between them. The CDR3 runs 13 residues. The CDR3 region has the DNA TGCGCCAGCAGTGAGCTCCTTCGGCATGGCTACACCTTC. Translating it yields CASSELLRHGYTF.

This chain uses TRBV4-3 with TRBJ1-5; possible D gene TRBD1, 6 bases. The V end lost 0 bases, the J end lost 6 bases, and 21 bases lay between the germline ends. The germline CDR1 and CDR2 sequences are LGHNA and YSLEER. This CDR3 has 18 amino acids. CDR3 nucleotides: TGCGCCAGCAGCCAAGATCGGTCGGTGGGGGCGCATGGTCAGCCCCAGCATTTT. Amino acid sequence: CASSQDRSVGAHGQPQHF.

The V gene is TRBV12-5, the J gene TRBJ1-2; maybe TRBD1 (5 bases). Germline V CDR1 and CDR2: LGHNT, FRNRAP. The CDR3 is 13 residues long. Trimming shortened V by 4 bases and J by 14 bases, and 20 bases separated the two germline ends. CDR3 in amino acids: CASGSPPGLAWTF. CDR3 nucleotides: TGTGCTAGTGGTTCCCCCCCGGGGCTTGCCTGGACCTTC.

This sequence joins TRBV7-9 and TRBJ2-1, with TRBD1 as a possible D gene (6 bases). The V and J ends lost 7 bases and 6 bases respectively, with 19 bases between them. The germline V gene encodes CDR1 SEHNR and CDR2 FQNEAQ (reference sequence). This CDR3 is built from 15 residues. CDR3 in amino acids: CASITGSGMVNEQFF. The DNA for the CDR3 is TGTGCCAGCATCACAGGGTCCGGGATGGTCAATGAGCAGTTCTTC.

The chain couples TRBV7-9 to TRBJ1-4, with D maybe TRBD1 (6 bases). The CDR3 is 15 amino acids. The germline V gene encodes CDR1 SEHNR and CDR2 FQNEAQ (reference sequence). Deletions cut 7 bases from V and 4 bases from J, with 16 bases between. CDR3 residues: CASTITGTLNEKLFF. The CDR3 bases are TGTGCCAGCACCATCACAGGGACCCTTAATGAAAAACTGTTTTTT.

The chain has TRBV6-5 and TRBJ2-7, with TRBD1 as a possible D gene (6 bases). Trimming stripped 7 bases from V and 0 bases from J, with 13 bases between. Germline CDR1 MNHEY, CDR2 SVGAGI. The CDR3 spans 14 residues. CDR3 coding DNA: TGTGCCAGCAAAAGGGACACGGGCTCCTACGAGCAGTACTTC. Amino acid sequence: CASKRDTGSYEQYF.

The chain uses TRBV6-5 and TRBJ1-5; maybe TRBD1 (6 bases). CDR3 length: 15 amino acids. V was shortened by 7 bases and J by 0 bases, with 13 bases between the two germline ends. The V gene's germline CDR1 is MNHEY and CDR2 SVGAGI. The CDR3 region is CASTLTGSSNQPQHF. The CDR3 bases are TGTGCCAGCACCCTGACAGGCTCTAGCAATCAGCCCCAGCATTTT.

This sequence joins TRBV12-3 or TRBV12-4 and TRBJ1-2, with D unresolved. V dropped 1 base and J dropped 4 bases, with 7 bases sitting between them. This CDR3 is 13 amino acids long. This chain's CDR3 is CASSLDTAYGYTF. CDR3 nucleotides: TGTGCCAGCAGTTTAGATACGGCCTATGGCTACACCTTC.